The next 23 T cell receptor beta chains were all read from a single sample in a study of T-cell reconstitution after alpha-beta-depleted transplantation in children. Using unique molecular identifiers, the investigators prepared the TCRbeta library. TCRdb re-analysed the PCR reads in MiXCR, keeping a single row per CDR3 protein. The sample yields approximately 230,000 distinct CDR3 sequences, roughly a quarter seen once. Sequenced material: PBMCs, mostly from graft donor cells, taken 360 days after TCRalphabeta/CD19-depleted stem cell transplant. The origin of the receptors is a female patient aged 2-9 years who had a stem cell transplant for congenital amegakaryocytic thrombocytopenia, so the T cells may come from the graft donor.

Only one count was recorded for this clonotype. CDR3 protein: CASSLQGSSSYEQYF. In DNA form, the CDR3 reads TGTGCCAGCAGCTTGCAGGGGAGTTCTTCCTACGAGCAGTACTTC. The rearrangement uses TRBV7-2 and TRBJ2-7; the D gene is possibly TRBD1 (6 bases). The V gene lost 3 bases and the J gene lost 1 base, with 13 bases spanning the gap. There are 15 residues in the CDR3. Germline CDR1 and CDR2: SGHTA and FQGNSA. The full variable domain, rest sourced from reference TRBV7-2 and TRBJ2-7, is GAGVSQSPSNKVTEKGKDVELRCDPISGHTALYWYRQSLGQGLEFLIYFQGNSAPDKSGLPSDRFSAERTGGSVSTLTIQRTQQEDSAVYLCASSLQGSSSYEQYFGPGTRLTVT.

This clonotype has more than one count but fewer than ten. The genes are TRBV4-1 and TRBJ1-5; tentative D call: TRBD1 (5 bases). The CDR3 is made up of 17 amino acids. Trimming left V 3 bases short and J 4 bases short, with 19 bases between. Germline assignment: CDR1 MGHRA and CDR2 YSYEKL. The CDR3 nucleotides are TGCGCCAGCAGCCAGACTAGGGGAGGGGTTAAGAATCAGCCCCAGCATTTT. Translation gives CASSQTRGGVKNQPQHF.

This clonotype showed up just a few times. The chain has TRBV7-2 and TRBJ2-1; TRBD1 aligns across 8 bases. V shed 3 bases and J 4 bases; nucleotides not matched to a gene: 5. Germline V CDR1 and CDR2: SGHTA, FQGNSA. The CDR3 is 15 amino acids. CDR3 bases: TGTGCCAGCAGCTTTACAGGGGGTCTATACAATGAGCAGTTCTTC. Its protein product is CASSFTGGLYNEQFF.

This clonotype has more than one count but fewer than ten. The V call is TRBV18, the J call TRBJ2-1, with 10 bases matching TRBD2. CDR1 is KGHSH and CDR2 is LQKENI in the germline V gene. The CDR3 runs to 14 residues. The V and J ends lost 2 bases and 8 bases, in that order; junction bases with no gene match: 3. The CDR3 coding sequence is TGTGCCAGCTCACCAAGCGGGGGGGCGGATGAGCAGTTCTTC. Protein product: CASSPSGGADEQFF.

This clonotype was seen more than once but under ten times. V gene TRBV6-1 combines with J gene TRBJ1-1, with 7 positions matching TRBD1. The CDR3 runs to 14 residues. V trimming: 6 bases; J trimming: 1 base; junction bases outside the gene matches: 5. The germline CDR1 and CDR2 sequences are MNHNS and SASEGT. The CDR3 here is CASRPTGKNTEAFF. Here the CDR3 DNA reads TGTGCCAGCAGACCGACAGGGAAGAACACTGAAGCTTTCTTT.

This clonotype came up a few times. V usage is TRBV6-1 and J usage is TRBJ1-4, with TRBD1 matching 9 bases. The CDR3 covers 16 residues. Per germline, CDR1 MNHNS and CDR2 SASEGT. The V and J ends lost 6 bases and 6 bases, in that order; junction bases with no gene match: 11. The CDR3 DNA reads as TGTGCCAGCAGCCCGAACAGGGGGCTGGTGTATGAAAAACTGTTTTTT. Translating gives CASSPNRGLVYEKLFF.

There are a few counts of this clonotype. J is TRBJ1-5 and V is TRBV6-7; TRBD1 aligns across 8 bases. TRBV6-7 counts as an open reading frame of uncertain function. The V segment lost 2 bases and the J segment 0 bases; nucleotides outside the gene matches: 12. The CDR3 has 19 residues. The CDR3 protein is CASSYERDRPCYSNQPQHF. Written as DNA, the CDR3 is TGTGCCAGCAGTTACGAGCGGGACAGGCCCTGCTATAGCAATCAGCCCCAGCATTTT.

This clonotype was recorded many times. In DNA, the CDR3 is TGTGCCAGCAGTGAGGACCAGAGGTGGGACGGGGAGCTGTTTTTT. Translating gives CASSEDQRWDGELFF. This chain uses TRBV25-1 with TRBJ2-2; D unclear. V was trimmed by 3 bases and J by 7 bases, leaving 15 bases between them. The CDR3 runs to 15 residues. Per germline, CDR1 MGHDK and CDR2 SYGVNS.

CDR3 loop: CASSSTGTYGYTF. CDR3 sequence (DNA): TGCGCCAGCAGCTCAACAGGGACGTATGGCTACACCTTC. The chain employs TRBV4-1 and TRBJ1-2; tentatively, D is TRBD1 (6 bases). This CDR3 comprises 13 residues. V was shortened by 5 bases and J by 5 bases, with 12 bases between the two germline ends. Germline-derived CDR1 and CDR2 are MGHRA and YSYEKL.

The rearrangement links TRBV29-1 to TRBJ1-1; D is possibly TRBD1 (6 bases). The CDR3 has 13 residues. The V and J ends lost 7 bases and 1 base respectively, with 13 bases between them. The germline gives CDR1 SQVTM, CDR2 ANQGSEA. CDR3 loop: CSAVGGWNTEAFF. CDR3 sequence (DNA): TGCAGCGCCGTTGGGGGCTGGAACACTGAAGCTTTCTTT. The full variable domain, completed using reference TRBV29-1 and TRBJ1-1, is SAVISQKPSRDICQRGTSLTIQCQVDSQVTMMFWYRQQPGQSLTLIATANQGSEATYESGFVIDKFPISRPNLTFSTLTVSNMSPEDSSIYLCSAVGGWNTEAFFGQGTRLTVV.

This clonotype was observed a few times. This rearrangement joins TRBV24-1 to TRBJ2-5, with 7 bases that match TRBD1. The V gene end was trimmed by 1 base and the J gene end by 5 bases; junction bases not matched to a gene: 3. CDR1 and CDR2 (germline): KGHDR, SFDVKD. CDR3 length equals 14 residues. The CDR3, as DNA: TGTGCCACCAGTGATTTAAACAGGGGCGAGACCCAGTACTTC. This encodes CATSDLNRGETQYF.

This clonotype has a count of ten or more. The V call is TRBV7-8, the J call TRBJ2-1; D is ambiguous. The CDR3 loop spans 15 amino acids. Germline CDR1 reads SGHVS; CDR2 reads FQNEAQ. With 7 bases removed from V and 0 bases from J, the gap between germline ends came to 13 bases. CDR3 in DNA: TGTGCCAGCACCCTCGCTGGCAGCTCCTACAATGAGCAGTTCTTC. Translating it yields CASTLAGSSYNEQFF.

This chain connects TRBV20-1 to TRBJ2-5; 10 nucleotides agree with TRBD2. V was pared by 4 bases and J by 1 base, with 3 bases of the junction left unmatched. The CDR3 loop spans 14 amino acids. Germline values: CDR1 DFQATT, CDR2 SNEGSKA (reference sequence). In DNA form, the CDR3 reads TGCAGTGCTACTAAGCGGGGGGGCCAAGAGACCCAGTACTTC. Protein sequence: CSATKRGGQETQYF.

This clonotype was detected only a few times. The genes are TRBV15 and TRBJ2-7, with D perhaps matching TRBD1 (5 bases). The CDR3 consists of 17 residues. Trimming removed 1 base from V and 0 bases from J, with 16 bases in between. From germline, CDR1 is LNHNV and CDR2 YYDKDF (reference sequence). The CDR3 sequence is CATSRGLWGPPSYEQYF. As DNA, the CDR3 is TGTGCCACCAGCAGAGGTCTATGGGGCCCCCCCTCCTACGAGCAGTACTTC.

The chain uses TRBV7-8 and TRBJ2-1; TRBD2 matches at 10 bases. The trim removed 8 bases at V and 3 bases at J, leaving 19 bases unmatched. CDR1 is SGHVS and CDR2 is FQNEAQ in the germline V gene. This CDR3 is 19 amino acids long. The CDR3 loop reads CASQAWADASSGSYNEQFF. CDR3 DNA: TGTGCCAGCCAAGCTTGGGCGGACGCCTCTAGCGGGAGCTACAATGAGCAGTTCTTC.

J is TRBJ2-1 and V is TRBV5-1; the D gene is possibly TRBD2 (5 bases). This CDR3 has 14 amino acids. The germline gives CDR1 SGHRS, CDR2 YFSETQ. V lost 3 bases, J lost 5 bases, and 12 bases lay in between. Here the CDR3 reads CASSSVKRNNEQFF. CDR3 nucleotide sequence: TGCGCCAGCAGCTCTGTGAAGCGGAACAATGAGCAGTTCTTC.

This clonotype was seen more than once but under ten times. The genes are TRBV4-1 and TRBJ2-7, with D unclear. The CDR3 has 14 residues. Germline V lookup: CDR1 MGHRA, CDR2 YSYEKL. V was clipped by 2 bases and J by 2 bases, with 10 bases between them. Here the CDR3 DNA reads TGCGCCAGCAGCCAACTATCGACTCCCTACGAGCAGTACTTC. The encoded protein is CASSQLSTPYEQYF.

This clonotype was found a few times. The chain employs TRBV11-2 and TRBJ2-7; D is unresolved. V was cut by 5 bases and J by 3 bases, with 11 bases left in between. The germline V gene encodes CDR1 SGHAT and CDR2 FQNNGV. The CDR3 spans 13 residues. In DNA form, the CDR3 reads TGTGCCAGCAGCCCGGTCACGGACTACGAGCAGTACTTC. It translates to CASSPVTDYEQYF.

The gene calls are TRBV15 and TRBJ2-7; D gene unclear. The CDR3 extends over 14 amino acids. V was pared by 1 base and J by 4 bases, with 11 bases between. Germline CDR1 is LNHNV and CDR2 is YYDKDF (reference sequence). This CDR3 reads CATSRVGLGYEQYF. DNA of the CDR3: TGTGCCACCAGCAGAGTCGGGTTAGGGTACGAGCAGTACTTC.

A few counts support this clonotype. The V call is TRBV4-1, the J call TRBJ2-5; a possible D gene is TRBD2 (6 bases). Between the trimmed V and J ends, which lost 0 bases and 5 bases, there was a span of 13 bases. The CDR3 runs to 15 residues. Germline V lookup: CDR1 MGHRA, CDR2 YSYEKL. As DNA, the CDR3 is TGCGCCAGCAGCCAAGATCAGGCGGCGGGGGAGACCCAGTACTTC. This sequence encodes CASSQDQAAGETQYF.

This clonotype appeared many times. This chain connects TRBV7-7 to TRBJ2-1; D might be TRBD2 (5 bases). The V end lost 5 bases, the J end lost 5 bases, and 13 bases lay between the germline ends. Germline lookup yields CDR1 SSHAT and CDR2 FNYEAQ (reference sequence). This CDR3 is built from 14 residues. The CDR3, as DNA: TGTGCCAGCAGCATAAGCGGAGAAAACAATGAGCAGTTCTTC. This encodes CASSISGENNEQFF.

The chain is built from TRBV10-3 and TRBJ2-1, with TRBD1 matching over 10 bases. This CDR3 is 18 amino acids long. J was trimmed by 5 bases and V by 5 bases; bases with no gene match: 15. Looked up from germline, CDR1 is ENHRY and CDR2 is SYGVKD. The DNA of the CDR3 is TGTGCCATCAGTTTAGTCTTGACAGGGGGCCTGAGTGACAATGAGCAGTTCTTC. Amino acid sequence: CAISLVLTGGLSDNEQFF.

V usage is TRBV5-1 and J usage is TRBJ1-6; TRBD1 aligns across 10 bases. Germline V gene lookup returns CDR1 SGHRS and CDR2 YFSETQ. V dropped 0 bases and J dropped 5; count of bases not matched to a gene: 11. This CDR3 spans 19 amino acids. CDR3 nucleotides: TGCGCCAGCAGCTTGGGGGACAGGGGTAGCTTTATGGATAATTCACCCCTCCACTTT. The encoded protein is CASSLGDRGSFMDNSPLHF.